The clone carrying this T cell receptor (beta chain) was counted a few times. Its matching antigen is unknown. V was trimmed by 5 bases and J by 3 bases, leaving 10 bases between them. Germline-derived CDR1 and CDR2 are SSHAT and FNYEAQ (reference sequence). CDR3 length equals 14 residues. These data come from a study of identical twins. TCRdb reprocessed the 5' RACE reads via MiXCR and lists one record per CDR3 protein. The table lists 280,000 or so distinct CDR3 sequences, roughly 8.6% of them singletons. Broader study findings: Alpha sequences out of frame and shared by twins had excess low generation probability.

These data are also associated with another study on yellow fever vaccine responses in identical twins.

This chain connects TRBV7-7 to TRBJ2-2; D is perhaps TRBD1 (5 bases). The receptor's source is a young woman in good health. Sequencing was carried out using memory (CD45RO+) T cells sorted from blood. The CDR3 region is CASSLQQDTGELFF. The CDR3 DNA is TGTGCCAGCAGCCTTCAACAGGACACCGGGGAGCTGTTTTTT.